A selection of T cell receptor beta chains follows, all from one sample in a study of shared clonotypes between healthy human individuals. Produced via immunoSEQ multiplex PCR; TCRdb's table is partial and in-frame only. This table holds over 2,000,000 clones, about 94% found once. Sequencing input: naive CD8+ T cells from PBMCs. These receptors were taken from a man in his late teens or twenties in good health. Some clones in this sample may be carry-over from other donors' samples. The CDR3 runs from the conserved cysteine through the conserved F or W. D genes are given only for firm matches. A row's size may be missing; if present it is once, few, many or a size class.

j_gene	d_gene	v_gene	abundance	CDR3nt	CDR3aa
TRBJ2-7	NA	TRBV6-6	NA	TGTGCCAGCAGTTACTCTACCGGGATGGGAGCCGAGCAGTACTTC	CASSYSTGMGAEQYF
TRBJ2-7	TRBD2	TRBV7-2	NA	TGTGCCAGCAGCTTAACTAGCGGGGGGACCCTGAGCTCCTACGAGCAGTACTTC	CASSLTSGGTLSSYEQYF
TRBJ1-1	TRBD1	TRBV30	few	TGTGCCTGGCGGGACAGGGGAGGGACTGAAGCTTTCTTT	CAWRDRGGTEAFF
TRBJ2-7	TRBD1	TRBV27	NA	TGTGCCAGCAGTTCTAAGGGGGCTTACGAGCAGTACTTC	CASSSKGAYEQYF
TRBJ1-6	NA	TRBV6-1	NA	TGTGCCAGCAGTGAAATTGTGACACACTATAATTCACCCCTCCACTTT	CASSEIVTHYNSPLHF
TRBJ1-1	TRBD1	TRBV6-5	NA	TGTGCCAGCAGTTACTCCGCAGGGGGGAACACTGAAGCTTTCTTT	CASSYSAGGNTEAFF
TRBJ1-1	NA	TRBV6-6	NA	TGTGCCAGCAGTTACAAGAGCTACTATGAAGCTTTCTTT	CASSYKSYYEAFF
TRBJ2-1	NA	TRBV30	NA	TGTGCCTGGAGGGGCCCCGGGACTGTGACCTACAATGAGCAGTTCTTC	CAWRGPGTVTYNEQFF
TRBJ1-2	NA	TRBV13	NA	TGTGCCAGCAGCGCCCCCGGGAGCCTGGGCGGCTACACCTTC	CASSAPGSLGGYTF
TRBJ2-7	TRBD1	TRBV11-2	NA	TGTGCCAGCAGCTCCCCTTCCCAGCGGAACAGGGGCGAGCAGTACTTC	CASSSPSQRNRGEQYF
TRBJ2-2	NA	TRBV7-6	NA	TGTGCCAGCAGCTTATTGGGTTCTAGCGTTGTCACCGGGGAGCTGTTTTTT	CASSLLGSSVVTGELFF
TRBJ2-3	TRBD1	TRBV29-1	NA	TGCAGCGTCGCCCACAGGGGCCCATCGGCTACGCAGTATTTT	CSVAHRGPSATQYF
TRBJ1-5	TRBD1	TRBV28	NA	TGTGCCAGCAGCGAAAGGACAGGGTGGGGTCAGCCCCAGCATTTT	CASSERTGWGQPQHF
TRBJ2-7	NA	TRBV27	NA	TGTGCCAGCAGTTTAAATTCCCAGGGCTCCCTCTACGAGCAGTACTTC	CASSLNSQGSLYEQYF
TRBJ2-1	NA	TRBV5-4	NA	TGTGCCAGCAGCAACGGGTACTCTTTTCTTTACAATGAGCAGTTCTTC	CASSNGYSFLYNEQFF
TRBJ2-7	TRBD2	TRBV27	NA	TGTGCCAGCAGCCCACTTCTAGCGGGAAAGAGCTCCTACGAGCAGTACTTC	CASSPLLAGKSSYEQYF
TRBJ1-2	TRBD1	TRBV11-2	NA	TGTGCCAGCAGCCCCCGGGGGACAGGGGGAAAATCCGGGTCCTATGGCTACACCTTC	CASSPRGTGGKSGSYGYTF
TRBJ2-7	TRBD2	TRBV5-1	NA	TGCGCCAGCAGCTTGAAGCGGGGAGAGGGCGAGCAGTACTTC	CASSLKRGEGEQYF
TRBJ1-2	NA	TRBV10-3	NA	TGTGCCATCAGTGAGCAGGGTCAAGTTGGCTACACCTTC	CAISEQGQVGYTF
TRBJ2-5	NA	TRBV6-1	NA	TGTGCCAGCAGTGAAAGTTGGGGGGAGACCCAGTACTTC	CASSESWGETQYF
TRBJ2-5	NA	TRBV6-1	NA	TGTGCCAGCAGGCTCCGAGGGGGGTGGGAGACCCAGTACTTC	CASRLRGGWETQYF
TRBJ2-7	TRBD2	TRBV9	NA	TGTGCCAGCAGCGCGGGAGGTAGCGAGCAGTACTTC	CASSAGGSEQYF
TRBJ2-2	NA	TRBV28	NA	TGTGCCAGCAATGGGGTTAACACCGGGGAGCTGTTTTTT	CASNGVNTGELFF
TRBJ2-5	NA	TRBV28	NA	TGTGCCAGCAGCACGAAAGAGACCCAGTACTTC	CASSTKETQYF
TRBJ2-1	TRBD2	TRBV5-8	NA	TGTGCCAGCAGCTGGACTAGCGGGTTCGGCGATGAGCAGTTCTTC	CASSWTSGFGDEQFF
TRBJ2-3	TRBD2	TRBV9	NA	TGTGCCAGCGCACGGGGTCTAGCGGGAGTAGATACGCAGTATTTT	CASARGLAGVDTQYF
TRBJ2-3	NA	TRBV30	NA	TGTGCCTGGAAGATCACCACGCAGTATTTT	CAWKITTQYF
TRBJ2-2	TRBD2	TRBV4-1	NA	TGCGCCAGCGAGAGCGGGAGGGTAGGAGACGGGGAGCTGTTTTTT	CASESGRVGDGELFF
TRBJ1-2	NA	TRBV5-1	NA	TGCGCCAGCAGCTTGGGGGGCGCAAGGGGCTACACCTTC	CASSLGGARGYTF
TRBJ2-7	NA	TRBV2	NA	TGTGCCAGCAGTGAAATTGGTGTCTCCTACGAGCAGTACTTC	CASSEIGVSYEQYF
TRBJ2-1	TRBD2	TRBV27	NA	TGTGCCAGCACGCGGGGGACCCCACATGAGCAGTTCTTC	CASTRGTPHEQFF
TRBJ1-1	NA	TRBV6-5	NA	TGTGCCAGCAGTTACTTCAGAAACACTGAAGCTTTCTTT	CASSYFRNTEAFF
TRBJ2-3	TRBD2	TRBV11-2	NA	TGTGCCAGCAGCGAGACTAGCGGGAGGAGAGATACGCAGTATTTT	CASSETSGRRDTQYF
TRBJ1-2	TRBD1	TRBV5-1	NA	TGCGCCAGCAGCGAAGACAGGGGAATCAACTATGGCTACACCTTC	CASSEDRGINYGYTF
TRBJ2-1	TRBD2	TRBV19	few	TGTGCCAGTAGTCCACATACTAGCGGATTAAATGAGCAGTTCTTC	CASSPHTSGLNEQFF
TRBJ2-1	TRBD2	TRBV27	NA	TGTGCCAGCAGTTCCGGACTAGGTTACAATGAGCAGTTCTTC	CASSSGLGYNEQFF
TRBJ2-1	NA	TRBV7-9	NA	TGTGCCAGCAGCCCTAACTTAGGCAATGAGCAGTTCTTC	CASSPNLGNEQFF
TRBJ1-2	NA	TRBV28	NA	TGTGCCAGCAGTCCCCATCTTCTAGCGTCTAACTATGGCTACACCTTC	CASSPHLLASNYGYTF
TRBJ2-2	NA	TRBV4-1	NA	TGCGCCAGCAGCCAAGAACGAGGGACCCAACCCGGGGAGCTGTTTTTT	CASSQERGTQPGELFF
TRBJ2-5	NA	TRBV29-1	once	TGCAGCGTTGAGGACAGACAAGAGACCCAGTACTTC	CSVEDRQETQYF
TRBJ1-5	TRBD1	TRBV6-1	once	TGTGCCAGCAGTTTGGACAGGTCTGGCAATCAGCCCCAGCATTTT	CASSLDRSGNQPQHF
TRBJ2-3	TRBD2	TRBV7-7	NA	TGTGCCAGCAGCTCGGGACTAGCGGGCCGCACAGATACGCAGTATTTT	CASSSGLAGRTDTQYF
TRBJ2-3	NA	TRBV7-2	NA	TGTGCCAGCAGCTCCCTGGGGGCTAGCACAGATACGCAGTATTTT	CASSSLGASTDTQYF
TRBJ2-3	TRBD1	TRBV19	NA	TGTGCCAGGGGACAGTTACCTAGCACAGATACGCAGTATTTT	CARGQLPSTDTQYF
TRBJ2-3	TRBD2	TRBV27	NA	TGTGCCAGCAGTTTAGTTCCGGGAGGGCCCCCAGATACGCAGTATTTT	CASSLVPGGPPDTQYF